The clone carrying this T cell receptor beta chain has a handful of counts. Its antigen is as yet unknown. The CDR3 spans 16 residues. V shed 3 bases and J 5 bases; nucleotides not matched to a gene: 5. The entry originates in a study of early T cells in non-severe SARS-CoV-2 infection. Across the whole study: Sequencing was performed on bulk RNA from unsorted whole blood, leaving chains unpaired. Study-wide points: Clonotype matching in VDJdb favored anti-spike CD8 responses and did not capture private and CD4 specificities.

Tagging with unique molecular identifiers was applied to individual cDNA molecules. Via MiXCR, TCRdb re-called the 5' RACE reads, giving one row per CDR3 protein. The sample has about 110,000 distinct CDR3 sequences; 10% to 15% are singletons. This chain uses TRBV12-3 or TRBV12-4 with TRBJ2-3; 13 nucleotides line up with TRBD2. The sequence came from an adult who was a healthcare worker with PCR-confirmed SARS-CoV-2 infection or an uninfected control (not recorded which). The specimen comprised whole blood, sampled at baseline. In DNA form, the CDR3 reads TGTGCCAGCAGTTTTCAACTAGCGGGAGGGAGAGATACGCAGTATTTT. It yields the protein CASSFQLAGGRDTQYF.